Presented here are 24 T cell receptor beta chains from one specimen sequenced in a study of T cell repertoires in cytomegalovirus infection. TCRdb itself ran the reads through MiXCR, one entry per CDR3 protein. The sample gives hundreds of thousands of distinct CDR3 sequences, around a third of which show up once; about 20% is in the top ten. Their cognate antigens are unknown. The sample consisted of cultured PBMCs, taken from culture after CMV antigen stimulation. The receptors here all came from a human donor in good health (CMV status not recorded). Some clones in this sample may be carry-over from other donors' samples.

The genes are TRBV27 and TRBJ2-7; tentative D call: TRBD1 (5 bases). The germline V and J ends were trimmed by 3 bases and 5 bases, with 14 bases remaining between them. Germline-derived CDR1 and CDR2 are MNHEY and SMNVEV (reference sequence). The CDR3 runs 14 residues. The CDR3 DNA follows: TGTGCCAGCAGTTTTAGACCCAGGGAAGACGAGCAGTACTTC. This encodes CASSFRPREDEQYF.

This chain connects TRBV7-9 to TRBJ2-6, with D unresolved. The ends were cut back, 7 bases at V and 1 base at J, with 5 bases in the middle. In germline, CDR1 is SEHNR, CDR2 FQNEAQ (reference sequence). The CDR3 loop spans 13 amino acids. The CDR3 protein is CASTSSGANVLTF. Written as DNA, the CDR3 is TGTGCCAGCACGTCTTCTGGGGCCAACGTCCTGACTTTC.

This clonotype occurred a few times. The chain is built from TRBV7-2 and TRBJ2-7; 15 positions agree with TRBD2. V shed 4 bases and J 6 bases; nucleotides not matched to a gene: 7. The CDR3 totals 16 residues. The V gene's germline CDR1 is SGHTA and CDR2 FQGNSA. CDR3 nucleotides: TGTGCCAGCAGCTCCCGGACTAGCGGGGGGGCCCTCGAGCAGTACTTC. Protein product: CASSSRTSGGALEQYF.

To note about this clonotype: This may stem from a read error, because a much larger clone lies one nucleotide away. The chain uses TRBV11-2 and TRBJ1-2; D uncertain. The V end was cut by 5 bases, the J end by 0 bases, with 4 bases between. CDR3 size: 12 residues. CDR1 is SGHAT and CDR2 is FQNNGV in the germline V gene. The DNA for the CDR3 is TGTGCCAGCAGCCAACCTAACTATGGCTACACCTTC. Translating gives CASSQPNYGYTF.

This clonotype turned up a few times. This chain links TRBV27 with TRBJ1-2, with TRBD1 identical over 8 bases. The CDR3 extends over 15 amino acids. The J segment lost 8 bases and the V segment lost 0 bases, leaving 8 bases of the junction unmatched. Germline CDR1 is MNHEY and CDR2 is SMNVEV (reference sequence). Here the CDR3 reads CASSLSAGGSRGYTF. CDR3 DNA: TGTGCCAGCAGTTTATCGGCAGGGGGCTCGAGAGGCTACACCTTC.

Many counts were recorded for this clonotype. The J gene is TRBJ1-3, the V gene TRBV7-2; D is undetermined. Trimming removed 6 bases at V and 4 bases at J, with 13 bases between. The CDR3 spans 14 residues. Per the germline V gene, CDR1 is SGHTA and CDR2 is FQGNSA. This CDR3 is CASSLEVWGNTIYF. As DNA, the CDR3 is TGTGCCAGCAGTCTGGAAGTGTGGGGAAACACCATATATTTT.

This clonotype was counted between two and nine times. V is TRBV2 and J is TRBJ2-1; the D gene could be TRBD1 or TRBD2 (5 bases each). From germline, CDR1 is SNHLY and CDR2 FYNNEI. The V gene lost 5 bases and the J gene lost 5 bases, with 16 bases spanning the gap. This CDR3 region has 15 residues. The CDR3 protein is CASSLDTGLNNEQFF. The DNA for the CDR3 is TGTGCCAGCAGTCTTGACACGGGGCTTAACAATGAGCAGTTCTTC.

This clonotype was detected ten times or more. V usage is TRBV12-3 or TRBV12-4 and J usage is TRBJ1-1; D ambiguous. The CDR3 has 14 amino acids. The V end was cut by 3 bases, the J end by 1 base, with 9 bases between. CDR3 sequence: CASSFGQTNTEAFF. CDR3 nucleotide sequence: TGTGCCAGCAGTTTCGGGCAGACGAACACTGAAGCTTTCTTT.

This clonotype was recorded a few times. This chain uses TRBV7-6 with TRBJ2-2; D call uncertain. Germline CDR1 reads SGHVS; CDR2 reads FNYEAQ. The V gene lost 4 bases and the J gene lost 4 bases, with 10 bases spanning the gap. CDR3 length: 14 amino acids. The CDR3 is CASSSTWGTGELFF. The DNA of the CDR3 is TGTGCCAGCAGCTCTACTTGGGGCACCGGGGAGCTGTTTTTT. The variable domain in full, completed from reference TRBV7-6 and TRBJ2-2, reads GAGVSQSPRYKVTKRGQDVALRCDPISGHVSLYWYRQALGQGPEFLTYFNYEAQQDKSGLPNDRFSAERPEGSISTLTIQRTEQRDSAMYRCASSSTWGTGELFFGEGSRLTVL.

This clonotype appeared a single time. As DNA, the CDR3 is TGTGCCAGCAGCCAAGCGGGACCATGGGCCGAGCAGTACTTC. Its translation is CASSQAGPWAEQYF. The rearrangement links TRBV11-2 to TRBJ2-7; the match to TRBD2 covers 7 bases. CDR3 length equals 14 residues. V gave up 5 bases and J gave up 6 bases; unmatched junction bases: 10. The germline CDR1 and CDR2 sequences are SGHAT and FQNNGV.

The CDR3, as DNA: TGTGCCAGCAGTGAATCAGGGAGCAATCAGCCCCAGCATTTT. Translated, it gives CASSESGSNQPQHF. The chain employs TRBV25-1 and TRBJ1-5, with a weak D call TRBD1 (5 bases). The CDR3 sequence is 14 residues long. Trimming took off 1 base at V and 1 base at J, with 5 bases between the two ends. Germline loops: CDR1 MGHDK, CDR2 SYGVNS.

This chain joins TRBV5-1 and TRBJ1-5, with TRBD1 as a possible D gene (5 bases). CDR3 length: 16 residues. Germline CDR1 and CDR2: SGHRS and YFSETQ. V lost 4 bases and J 6 bases, leaving 20 bases between the germline ends. In nucleotides, the CDR3 is TGCGCCAGCAGCCCGAAGCCGCAGGGTGGAGGTCAGCCCCAGCATTTT. Its translation is CASSPKPQGGGQPQHF.

This clonotype came up a few times. The gene calls are TRBV19 and TRBJ2-7; D is perhaps TRBD2 (5 bases). Trimming took off 7 bases at V and 0 bases at J, with 10 bases between the two ends. CDR1 is LNHDA, CDR2 SQIVND, per germline (reference sequence). The CDR3 runs 13 residues. This CDR3 is CASTSDFSYEQYF. CDR3 nucleotide sequence: TGTGCCAGTACCTCGGACTTCTCCTACGAGCAGTACTTC.

This clonotype was counted a few times. The rearrangement links TRBV6-2 or TRBV6-3 to TRBJ2-1; D may correspond to TRBD1 or TRBD2 (5 bases each). The V end lost 8 bases, the J end lost 1 base, and 21 bases lay between the germline ends. The germline V gene encodes CDR1 MNHEY and CDR2 SVGEGT. There are 17 residues in the CDR3. CDR3 residues: CASRSLVRELSYNEQFF. CDR3 nucleotide sequence: TGTGCCAGCCGGTCCCTTGTCAGGGAGCTATCCTACAATGAGCAGTTCTTC.

CDR3 sequence (DNA): TGCAGTGCTGGGACAGGGAACAATTCACCCCTCCACTTT. Encoded protein: CSAGTGNNSPLHF. The chain is built from TRBV20-1 and TRBJ1-6; 9 bases map to TRBD1. J lost 7 bases, V lost 5 bases, and 3 bases had no gene match. Germline lookup yields CDR1 DFQATT and CDR2 SNEGSKA (reference sequence). This CDR3 is built from 13 residues.

The V and J genes are TRBV28 and TRBJ1-4; D is ambiguous. Germline CDR1 is MDHEN and CDR2 is SYDVKM. The CDR3 is 12 residues long. Trimming removed 6 bases at V and 8 bases at J, with 10 bases between. The CDR3 here is CASRTREEKLFF. The CDR3, as DNA: TGTGCCAGCAGGACACGGGAGGAAAAACTGTTTTTT.

The genes are TRBV5-1 and TRBJ2-6; TRBD1 might be the D (6 bases). This CDR3 region has 17 residues. V was pared by 10 bases and J by 0 bases, with 20 bases between. The germline V gene encodes CDR1 SGHRS and CDR2 YFSETQ. The CDR3 spells CACSELGGASGANVLTF. In DNA form, the CDR3 reads TGCGCCTGTTCGGAGCTAGGGGGTGCCTCTGGGGCCAACGTCCTGACTTTC.

The genes are TRBV19 and TRBJ2-6; no definite D call. There are 17 residues in the CDR3. The V end lost 4 bases, the J end lost 0 bases, and 13 bases lay between the germline ends. Germline V lookup: CDR1 LNHDA, CDR2 SQIVND (reference sequence). CDR3 nucleotides: TGTGCCAGTAGTAGCCCCCGGGCCAACTCTGGGGCCAACGTCCTGACTTTC. Protein sequence: CASSSPRANSGANVLTF.

The chain employs TRBV5-4 and TRBJ2-1, with 15 bases lining up with TRBD2. The J segment lost 1 base and the V segment lost 4 bases, leaving 6 bases of the junction unmatched. The CDR3 covers 18 residues. Germline lookup yields CDR1 SGHNT and CDR2 YYREEE (reference sequence). As DNA, the CDR3 is TGTGCCAGCAGCATGGGACTAGCGGGAGGCCCTTCCTACAATGAGCAGTTCTTC. Protein sequence: CASSMGLAGGPSYNEQFF.

This clonotype was found a few times. This rearrangement joins TRBV25-1 to TRBJ2-5, with D possibly TRBD1 on 6 matching bases. This CDR3 comprises 15 residues. The ends were cut back, 6 bases at V and 2 bases at J, with 16 bases in the middle. Looked up from germline, CDR1 is MGHDK and CDR2 is SYGVNS. Written as DNA, the CDR3 is TGTGCCAGCAGGGGGGACACACATGGACAAGAGACCCAGTACTTC. This translates into CASRGDTHGQETQYF.

The chain recombines TRBV12-3 or TRBV12-4 with TRBJ1-5, with D possibly TRBD1 on 5 matching bases. Trimming removed 3 bases at V and 5 bases at J, with 11 bases between. The CDR3 is 14 amino acids. Here the CDR3 DNA reads TGTGCCAGCAGTTTCGCCGGGACGGATCAGCCCCAGCATTTT. It encodes CASSFAGTDQPQHF.

The chain combines TRBV6-1 with TRBJ1-1; 7 nucleotides agree with TRBD1. Germline lookup yields CDR1 MNHNS and CDR2 SASEGT. The trim removed 6 bases at V and 1 base at J, leaving 5 bases unmatched. This CDR3 has 14 amino acids. The CDR3, as DNA: TGTGCCAGCAGCTGGACAGGAAGGAACACTGAAGCTTTCTTT. As protein: CASSWTGRNTEAFF.

V and J are TRBV5-1 and TRBJ2-1; D might be TRBD2 (6 bases). The CDR3 runs to 16 residues. CDR1 is SGHRS, CDR2 YFSETQ, per germline. The ends were cut back, 0 bases at V and 5 bases at J, with 15 bases in the middle. The CDR3 bases are TGCGCCAGCAGCTTGGAGCCCTGGGGACTCAACAATGAGCAGTTCTTC. Translation: CASSLEPWGLNNEQFF.

This chain links TRBV20-1 with TRBJ2-3, with D unclear. Trimming removed 5 bases at V and 0 bases at J, with 9 bases between. This CDR3 spans 13 amino acids. Germline V CDR1 and CDR2: DFQATT, SNEGSKA (reference sequence). The CDR3 region has the DNA TGCAGTGCTTTTTCGACTAGCACAGATACGCAGTATTTT. Translation gives CSAFSTSTDTQYF.